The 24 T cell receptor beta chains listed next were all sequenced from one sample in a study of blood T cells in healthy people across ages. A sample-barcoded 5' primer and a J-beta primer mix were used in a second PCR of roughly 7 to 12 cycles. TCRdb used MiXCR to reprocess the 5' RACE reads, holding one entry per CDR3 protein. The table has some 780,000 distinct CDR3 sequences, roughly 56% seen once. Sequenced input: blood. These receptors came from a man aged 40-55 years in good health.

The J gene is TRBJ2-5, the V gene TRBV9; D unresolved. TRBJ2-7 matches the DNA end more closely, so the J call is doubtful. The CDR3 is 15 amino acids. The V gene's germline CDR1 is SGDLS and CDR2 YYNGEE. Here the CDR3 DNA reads TGTGCCAGCAGCACGACCACATCGACAATCTACGAGCAGTACTTC. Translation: CASSTTTSTIYEQYF.

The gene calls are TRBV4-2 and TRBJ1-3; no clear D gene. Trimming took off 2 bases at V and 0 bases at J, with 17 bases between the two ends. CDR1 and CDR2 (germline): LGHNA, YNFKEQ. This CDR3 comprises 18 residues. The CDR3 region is CASSQQKTILRSGNTIYF. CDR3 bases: TGTGCCAGCAGCCAACAGAAAACAATTTTACGCTCTGGAAACACCATATATTTT.

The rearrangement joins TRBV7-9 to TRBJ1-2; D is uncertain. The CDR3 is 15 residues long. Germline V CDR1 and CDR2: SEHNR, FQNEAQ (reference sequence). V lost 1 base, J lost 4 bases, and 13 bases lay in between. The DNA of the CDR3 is TGTGCCAGCAGCTTAGACGGCACGGACCGCTATGGCTACACCTTC. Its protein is CASSLDGTDRYGYTF. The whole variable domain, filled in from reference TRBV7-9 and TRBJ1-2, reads DTGVSQNPRHKITKRGQNVTFRCDPISEHNRLYWYRQTLGQGPEFLTYFQNEAQLEKSRLLSDRFSAERPKGSFSTLEIQRTEQGDSAMYLCASSLDGTDRYGYTFGSGTRLTVV.

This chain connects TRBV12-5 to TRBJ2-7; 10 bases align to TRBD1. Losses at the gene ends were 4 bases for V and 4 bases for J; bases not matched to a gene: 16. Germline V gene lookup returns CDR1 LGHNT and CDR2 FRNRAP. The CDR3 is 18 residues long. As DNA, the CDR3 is TGTGCTAGTGGTTCGCCCCGCCTAGGACAGGGGGTAGGTTACGAGCAGTACTTC. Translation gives CASGSPRLGQGVGYEQYF.

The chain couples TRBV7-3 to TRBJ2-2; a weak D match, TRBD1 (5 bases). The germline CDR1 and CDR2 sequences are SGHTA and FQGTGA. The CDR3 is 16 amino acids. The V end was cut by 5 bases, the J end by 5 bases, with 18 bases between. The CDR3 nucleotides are TGTGCCAGCAGCCCTTCCCGTGGGGCGCTGACCGGGGAGCTGTTTTTT. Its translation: CASSPSRGALTGELFF.

CDR3 DNA: TGCAGCGGCCACAGGGGCAATGAGCAGTTCTTC. This translates into CSGHRGNEQFF. The chain joins TRBV29-1 to TRBJ2-1, with TRBD1 matching over 7 bases. The germline gives CDR1 SQVTM, CDR2 ANQGSEA. Losses at the gene ends were 7 bases for V and 6 bases for J; bases not matched to a gene: 3. The CDR3 is made up of 11 amino acids.

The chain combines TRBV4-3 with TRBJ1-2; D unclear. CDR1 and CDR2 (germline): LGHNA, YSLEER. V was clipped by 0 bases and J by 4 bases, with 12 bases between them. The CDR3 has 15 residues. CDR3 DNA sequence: TGCGCCAGCAGCCAAGAAAGATTTGAAGGCTATGGCTACACCTTC. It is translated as CASSQERFEGYGYTF.

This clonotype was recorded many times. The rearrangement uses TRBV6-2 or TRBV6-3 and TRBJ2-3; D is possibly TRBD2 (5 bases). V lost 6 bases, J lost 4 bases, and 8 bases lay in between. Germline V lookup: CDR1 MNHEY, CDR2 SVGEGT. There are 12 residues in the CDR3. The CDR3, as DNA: TGTGCCAGCAGGGACTTTTCAGATACGCAGTATTTT. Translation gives CASRDFSDTQYF.

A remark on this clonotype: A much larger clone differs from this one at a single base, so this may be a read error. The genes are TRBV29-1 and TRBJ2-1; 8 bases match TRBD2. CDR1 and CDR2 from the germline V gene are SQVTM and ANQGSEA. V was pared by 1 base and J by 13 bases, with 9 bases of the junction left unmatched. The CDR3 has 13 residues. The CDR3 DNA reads TGCAGCGTTGAAGTAGCGGGAATTGAGACCCAGTTCTTC. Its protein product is CSVEVAGIETQFF.

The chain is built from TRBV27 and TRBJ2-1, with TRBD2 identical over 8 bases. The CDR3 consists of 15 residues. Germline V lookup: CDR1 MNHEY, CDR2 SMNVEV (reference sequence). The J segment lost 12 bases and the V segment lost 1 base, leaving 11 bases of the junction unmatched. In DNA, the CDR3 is TGTGCCAGCAGTTTATGGCGGGGGGAGGGCTTATCGCAGTTCTTC. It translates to CASSLWRGEGLSQFF.

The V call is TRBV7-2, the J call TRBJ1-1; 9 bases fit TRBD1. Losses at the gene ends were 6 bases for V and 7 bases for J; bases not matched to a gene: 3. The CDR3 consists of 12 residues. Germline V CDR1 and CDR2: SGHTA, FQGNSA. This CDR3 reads CASRRQGDEAFF. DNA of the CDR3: TGTGCCAGCAGACGACAGGGGGATGAAGCTTTCTTT.

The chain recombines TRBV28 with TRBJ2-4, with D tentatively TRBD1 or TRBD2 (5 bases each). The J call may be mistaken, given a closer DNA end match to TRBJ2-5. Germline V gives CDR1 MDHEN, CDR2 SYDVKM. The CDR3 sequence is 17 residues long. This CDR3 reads CASSSHIRDPRGETQYF. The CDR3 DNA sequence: TGTGCCAGCAGTTCTCACATCCGGGACCCGAGGGGAGAGACCCAGTACTTC.

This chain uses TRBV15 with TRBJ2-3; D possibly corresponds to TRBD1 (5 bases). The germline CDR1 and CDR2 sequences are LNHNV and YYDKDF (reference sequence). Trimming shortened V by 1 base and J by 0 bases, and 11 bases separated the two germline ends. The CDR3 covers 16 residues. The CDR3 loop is CATSRGKGDSTDTQYF. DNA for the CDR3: TGTGCCACCAGCAGAGGAAAAGGGGATAGCACAGATACGCAGTATTTT. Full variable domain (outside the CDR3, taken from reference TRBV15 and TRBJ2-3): DAMVIQNPRYQVTQFGKPVTLSCSQTLNHNVMYWYQQKSSQAPKLLFHYYDKDFNNEADTPDNFQSRRPNTSFCFLDIRSPGLGDTAMYLCATSRGKGDSTDTQYFGPGTRLTVL.

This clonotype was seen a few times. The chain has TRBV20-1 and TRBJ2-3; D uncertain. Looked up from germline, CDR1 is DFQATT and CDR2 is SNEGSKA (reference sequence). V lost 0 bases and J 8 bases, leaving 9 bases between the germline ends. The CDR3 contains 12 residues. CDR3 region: CSARDQLGTQYF. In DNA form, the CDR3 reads TGCAGTGCTAGAGATCAACTTGGTACGCAGTATTTT.

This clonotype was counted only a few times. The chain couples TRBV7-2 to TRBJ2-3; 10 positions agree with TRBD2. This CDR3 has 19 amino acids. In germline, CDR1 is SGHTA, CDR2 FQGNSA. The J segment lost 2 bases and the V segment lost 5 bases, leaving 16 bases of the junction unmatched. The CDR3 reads CASSPRASGGVRLTDTQYF. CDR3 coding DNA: TGTGCCAGCAGCCCTCGGGCTAGCGGGGGAGTTAGACTCACAGATACGCAGTATTTT.

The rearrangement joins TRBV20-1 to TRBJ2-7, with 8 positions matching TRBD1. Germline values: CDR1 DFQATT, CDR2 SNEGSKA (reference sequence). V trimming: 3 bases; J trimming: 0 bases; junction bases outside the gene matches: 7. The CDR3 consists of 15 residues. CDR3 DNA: TGCAGTGCTAGCCCTTCCGGGACAGGCTCCTACGAGCAGTACTTC. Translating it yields CSASPSGTGSYEQYF.

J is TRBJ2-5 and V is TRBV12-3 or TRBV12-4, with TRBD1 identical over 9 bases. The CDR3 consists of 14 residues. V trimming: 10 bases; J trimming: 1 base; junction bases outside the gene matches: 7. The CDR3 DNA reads TGTGCCACTGGACAGGGGCTGGCCCAAGAGACCCAGTACTTC. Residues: CATGQGLAQETQYF.

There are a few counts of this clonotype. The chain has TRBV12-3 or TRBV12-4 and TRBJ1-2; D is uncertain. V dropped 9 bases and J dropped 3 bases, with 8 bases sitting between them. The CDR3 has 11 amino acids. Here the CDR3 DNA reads TGTGCCAGTACCGTGTACTATGGCTACACCTTC. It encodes CASTVYYGYTF.

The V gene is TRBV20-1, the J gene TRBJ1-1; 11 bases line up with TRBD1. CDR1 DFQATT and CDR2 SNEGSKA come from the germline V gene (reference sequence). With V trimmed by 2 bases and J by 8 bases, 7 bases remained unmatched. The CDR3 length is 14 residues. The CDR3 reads CSARTRRTGGEAFF. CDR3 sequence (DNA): TGCAGTGCTAGAACTCGCCGGACAGGGGGCGAAGCTTTCTTT.

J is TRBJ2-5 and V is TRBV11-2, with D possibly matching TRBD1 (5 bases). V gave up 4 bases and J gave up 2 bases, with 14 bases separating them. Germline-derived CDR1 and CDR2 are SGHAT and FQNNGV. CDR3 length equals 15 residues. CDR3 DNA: TGTGCCAGCAGCTCAGATCTTCGACAGCAAGAGACCCAGTACTTC. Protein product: CASSSDLRQQETQYF.

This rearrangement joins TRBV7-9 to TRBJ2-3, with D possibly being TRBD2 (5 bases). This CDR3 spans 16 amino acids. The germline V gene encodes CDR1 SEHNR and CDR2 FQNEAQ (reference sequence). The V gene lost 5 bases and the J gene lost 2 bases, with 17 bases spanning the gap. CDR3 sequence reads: CASSPKRGTTTDTQYF. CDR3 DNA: TGTGCCAGCAGCCCTAAACGGGGAACAACCACAGATACGCAGTATTTT.

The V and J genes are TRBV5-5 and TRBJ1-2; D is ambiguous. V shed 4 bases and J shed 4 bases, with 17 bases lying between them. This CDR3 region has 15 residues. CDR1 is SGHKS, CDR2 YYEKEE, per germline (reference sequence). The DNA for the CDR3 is TGTGCCAGCAGCCCGGCCTTCGGCAGAACCTATGGCTACACCTTC. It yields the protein CASSPAFGRTYGYTF.

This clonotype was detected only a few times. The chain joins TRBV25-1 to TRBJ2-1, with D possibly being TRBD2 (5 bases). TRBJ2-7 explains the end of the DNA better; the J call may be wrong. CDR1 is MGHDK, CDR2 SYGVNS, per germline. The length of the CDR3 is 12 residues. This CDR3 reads CASSEVGKEQYF. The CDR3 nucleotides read TGTGCCAGCAGTGAAGTCGGGAAGGAGCAGTACTTC.

CDR3 coding DNA: TGTGCCAGCTCACCCAAGGACAGGGGTTACAATGAGCAGTTCTTC. Its translation: CASSPKDRGYNEQFF. This sequence joins TRBV18 and TRBJ2-1, with 9 bases lining up with TRBD1. J lost 4 bases, V lost 3 bases, and 4 bases had no gene match. Germline lookup yields CDR1 KGHSH and CDR2 LQKENI. CDR3 size: 15 residues.